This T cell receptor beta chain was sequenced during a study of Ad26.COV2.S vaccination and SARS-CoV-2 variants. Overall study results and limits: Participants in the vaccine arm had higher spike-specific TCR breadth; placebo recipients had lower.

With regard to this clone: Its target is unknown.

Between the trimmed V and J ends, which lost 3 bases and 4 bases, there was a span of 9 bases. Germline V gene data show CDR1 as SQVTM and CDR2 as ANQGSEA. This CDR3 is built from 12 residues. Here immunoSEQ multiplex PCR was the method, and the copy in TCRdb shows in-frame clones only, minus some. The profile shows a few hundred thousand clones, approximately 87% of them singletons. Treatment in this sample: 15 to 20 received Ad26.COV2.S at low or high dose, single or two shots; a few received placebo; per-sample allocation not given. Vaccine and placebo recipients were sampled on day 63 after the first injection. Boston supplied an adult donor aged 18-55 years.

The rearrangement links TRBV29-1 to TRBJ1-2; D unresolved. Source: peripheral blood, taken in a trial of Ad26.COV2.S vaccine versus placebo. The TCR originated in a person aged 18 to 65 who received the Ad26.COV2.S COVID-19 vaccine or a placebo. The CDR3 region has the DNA TGCAGCGTTGACCGGGCCTCCTATGGCTACACCTTC. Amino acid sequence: CSVDRASYGYTF.